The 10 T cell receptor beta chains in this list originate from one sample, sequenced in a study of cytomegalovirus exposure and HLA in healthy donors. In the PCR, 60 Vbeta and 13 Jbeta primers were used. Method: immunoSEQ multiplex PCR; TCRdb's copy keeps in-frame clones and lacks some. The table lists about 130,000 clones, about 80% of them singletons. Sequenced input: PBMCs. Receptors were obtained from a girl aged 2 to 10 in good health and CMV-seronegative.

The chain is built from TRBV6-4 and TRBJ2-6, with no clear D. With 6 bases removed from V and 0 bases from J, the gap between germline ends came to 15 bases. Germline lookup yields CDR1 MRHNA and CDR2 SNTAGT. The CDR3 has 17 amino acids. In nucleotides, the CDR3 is TGTGCCAGCAGCGCCTCTTACTCAGGCTCTGGGGCCAACGTCCTGACTTTC. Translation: CASSASYSGSGANVLTF.

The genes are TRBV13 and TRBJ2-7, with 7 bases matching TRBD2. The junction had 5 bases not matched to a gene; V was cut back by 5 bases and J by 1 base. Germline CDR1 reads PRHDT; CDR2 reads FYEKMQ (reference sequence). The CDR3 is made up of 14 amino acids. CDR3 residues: CASSTPSGSYEQYF. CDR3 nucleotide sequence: TGTGCCAGCAGCACTCCTAGCGGATCCTACGAGCAGTACTTC.

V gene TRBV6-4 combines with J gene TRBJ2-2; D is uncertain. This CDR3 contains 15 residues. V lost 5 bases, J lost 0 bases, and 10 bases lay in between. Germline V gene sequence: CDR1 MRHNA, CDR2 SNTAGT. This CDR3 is CASSRSAPNTGELFF. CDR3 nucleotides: TGTGCCAGCAGTAGGAGCGCCCCGAACACCGGGGAGCTGTTTTTT.

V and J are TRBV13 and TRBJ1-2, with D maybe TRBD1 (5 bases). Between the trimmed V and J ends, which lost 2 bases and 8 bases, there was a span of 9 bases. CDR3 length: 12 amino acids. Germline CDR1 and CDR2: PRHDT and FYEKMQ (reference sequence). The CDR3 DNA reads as TGTGCCAGCAGCTTAAGGGGCGGCGGCTACACCTTC. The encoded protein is CASSLRGGGYTF.

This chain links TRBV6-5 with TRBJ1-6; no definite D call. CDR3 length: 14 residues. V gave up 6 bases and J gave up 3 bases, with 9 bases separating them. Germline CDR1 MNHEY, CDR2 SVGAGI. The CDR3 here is CASRGANYNSPLHF. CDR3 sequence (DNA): TGTGCCAGCAGGGGCGCGAACTATAATTCACCCCTCCACTTT.

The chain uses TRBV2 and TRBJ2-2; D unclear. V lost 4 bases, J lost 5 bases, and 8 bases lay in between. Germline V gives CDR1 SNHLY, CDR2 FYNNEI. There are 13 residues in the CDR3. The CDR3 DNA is TGTGCCAGCAGTGTAACCGGGACCGGGGAGCTGTTTTTT. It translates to CASSVTGTGELFF.

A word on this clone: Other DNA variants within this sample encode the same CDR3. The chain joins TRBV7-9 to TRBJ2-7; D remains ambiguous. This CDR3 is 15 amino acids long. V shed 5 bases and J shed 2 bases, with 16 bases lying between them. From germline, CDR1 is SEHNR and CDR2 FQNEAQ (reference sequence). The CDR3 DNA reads TGTGCCAGCAGCCTCGGTACGGGTTTGCCCTACGAGCAGTACTTC. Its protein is CASSLGTGLPYEQYF.

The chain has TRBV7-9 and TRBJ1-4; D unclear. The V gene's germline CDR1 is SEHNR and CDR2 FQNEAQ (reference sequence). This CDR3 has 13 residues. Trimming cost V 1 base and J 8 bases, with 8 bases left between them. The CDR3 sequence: CASSLVGEEKLFF. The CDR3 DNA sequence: TGTGCCAGCAGCTTAGTGGGCGAGGAAAAACTGTTTTTT.

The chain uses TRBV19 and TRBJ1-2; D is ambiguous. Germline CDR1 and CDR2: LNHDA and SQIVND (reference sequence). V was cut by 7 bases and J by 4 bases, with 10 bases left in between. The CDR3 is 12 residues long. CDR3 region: CASKRGRYGYTF. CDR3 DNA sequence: TGTGCCAGTAAGCGGGGTCGCTATGGCTACACCTTC.

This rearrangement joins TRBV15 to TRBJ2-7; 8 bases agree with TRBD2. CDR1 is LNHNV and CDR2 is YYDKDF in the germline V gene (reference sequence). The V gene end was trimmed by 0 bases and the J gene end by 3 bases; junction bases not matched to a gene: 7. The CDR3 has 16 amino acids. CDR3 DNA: TGTGCCACCAGCAGAGATCTGAGCGGGGGAGTCTACGAGCAGTACTTC. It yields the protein CATSRDLSGGVYEQYF.